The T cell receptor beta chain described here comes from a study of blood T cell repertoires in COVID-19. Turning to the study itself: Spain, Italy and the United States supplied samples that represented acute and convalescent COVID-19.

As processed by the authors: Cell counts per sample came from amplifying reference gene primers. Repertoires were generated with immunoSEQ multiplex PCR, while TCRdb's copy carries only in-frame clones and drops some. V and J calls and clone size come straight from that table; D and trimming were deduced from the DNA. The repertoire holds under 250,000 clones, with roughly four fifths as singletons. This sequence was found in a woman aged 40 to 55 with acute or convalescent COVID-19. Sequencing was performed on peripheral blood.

The CDR3 DNA is TGTGCCAGCAGCTCGCGGAGGGACACTGAAGCTTTCTTT. Its protein is CASSSRRDTEAFF. The gene calls are TRBV5-6 and TRBJ1-1, with D unresolved. Germline V lookup: CDR1 SGHDT, CDR2 YYEEEE. The CDR3 loop spans 13 amino acids. V lost 3 bases and J lost 3, with 9 bases in between.